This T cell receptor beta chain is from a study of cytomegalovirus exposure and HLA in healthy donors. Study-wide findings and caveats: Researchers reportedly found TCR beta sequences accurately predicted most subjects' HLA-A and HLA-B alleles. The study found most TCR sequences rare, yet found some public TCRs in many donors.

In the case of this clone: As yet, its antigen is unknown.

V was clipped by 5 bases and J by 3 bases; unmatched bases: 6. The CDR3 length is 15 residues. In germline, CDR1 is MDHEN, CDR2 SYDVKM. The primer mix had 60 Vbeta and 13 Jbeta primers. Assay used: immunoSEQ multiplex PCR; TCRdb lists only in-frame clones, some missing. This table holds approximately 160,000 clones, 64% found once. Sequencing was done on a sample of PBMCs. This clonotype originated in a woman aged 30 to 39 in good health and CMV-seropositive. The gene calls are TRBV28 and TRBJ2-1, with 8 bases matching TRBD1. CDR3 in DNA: TGTGCCAGCAGTCTCCGAGACAGGGGCTACAATGAGCAGTTCTTC. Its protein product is CASSLRDRGYNEQFF.